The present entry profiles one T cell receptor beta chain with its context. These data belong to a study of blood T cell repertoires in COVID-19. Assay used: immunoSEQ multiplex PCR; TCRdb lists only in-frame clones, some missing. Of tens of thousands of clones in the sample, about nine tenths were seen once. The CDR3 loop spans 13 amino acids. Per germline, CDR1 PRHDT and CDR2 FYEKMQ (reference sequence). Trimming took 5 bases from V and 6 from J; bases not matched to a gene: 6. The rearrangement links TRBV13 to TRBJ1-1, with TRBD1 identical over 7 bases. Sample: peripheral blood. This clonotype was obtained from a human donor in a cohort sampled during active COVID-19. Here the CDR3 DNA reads TGTGCCAGCAGCCCCCTAGACAGGGCTGAAGCTTTCTTT. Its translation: CASSPLDRAEAFF.